The sequence of this TCR beta chain was determined in a study of T cell repertoires in cytomegalovirus infection. TCRdb called the reads again in MiXCR, with one record for every CDR3 protein. The sample has around 99,000 distinct CDR3 sequences, approximately 28% seen once. The CDR3 length is 12 residues. The V end lost 5 bases, the J end lost 10 bases, and 12 bases lay between the germline ends. This clonotype was seen many times. Its cognate antigen is unknown. V and J are TRBV12-3 or TRBV12-4 and TRBJ2-1; D ambiguous. The material sequenced was CD8+ T cells from cultured PBMCs, taken from culture after CMV antigen stimulation. The TCR originated in a human donor in good health (CMV status not recorded). Some clones in this sample may be carry-over from other donors' samples. CDR3 sequence: CASSPQWKEQFF. Here the CDR3 DNA reads TGTGCCAGCAGTCCACAGTGGAAGGAGCAGTTCTTC.